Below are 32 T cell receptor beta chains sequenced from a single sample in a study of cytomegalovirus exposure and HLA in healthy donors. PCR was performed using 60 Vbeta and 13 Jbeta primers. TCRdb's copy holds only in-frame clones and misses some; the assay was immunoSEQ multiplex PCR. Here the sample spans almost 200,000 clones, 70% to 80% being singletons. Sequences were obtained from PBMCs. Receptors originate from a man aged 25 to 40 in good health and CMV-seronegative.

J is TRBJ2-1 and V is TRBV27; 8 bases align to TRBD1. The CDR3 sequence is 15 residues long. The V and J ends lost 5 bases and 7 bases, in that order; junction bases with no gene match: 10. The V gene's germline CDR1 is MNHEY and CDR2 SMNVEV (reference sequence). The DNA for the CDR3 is TGTGCCAGCAGTCCGCGGACAGGGCCAGGGAATGAGCAGTTCTTC. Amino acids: CASSPRTGPGNEQFF.

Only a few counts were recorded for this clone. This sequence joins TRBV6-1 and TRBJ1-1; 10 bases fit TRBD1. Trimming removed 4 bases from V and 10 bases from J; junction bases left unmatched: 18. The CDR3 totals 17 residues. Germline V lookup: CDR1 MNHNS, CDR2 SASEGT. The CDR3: CASSGLTGGSGGPVAFF. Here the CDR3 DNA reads TGTGCCAGCAGTGGTTTGACAGGGGGCTCGGGGGGGCCCGTAGCTTTCTTT.

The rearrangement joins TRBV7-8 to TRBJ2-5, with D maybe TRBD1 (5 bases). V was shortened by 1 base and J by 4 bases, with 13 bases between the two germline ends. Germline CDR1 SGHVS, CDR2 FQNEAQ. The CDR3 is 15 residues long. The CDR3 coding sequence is TGTGCCAGCAGCTTAGATGGTACAGGCGGAGAGACCCAGTACTTC. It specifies CASSLDGTGGETQYF.

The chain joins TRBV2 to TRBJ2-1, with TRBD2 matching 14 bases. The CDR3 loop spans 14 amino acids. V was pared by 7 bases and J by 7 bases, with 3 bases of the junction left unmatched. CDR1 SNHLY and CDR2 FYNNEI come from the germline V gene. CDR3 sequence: CASKTSGRANEQFF. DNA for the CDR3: TGTGCCAGCAAGACTAGCGGGAGGGCGAATGAGCAGTTCTTC.

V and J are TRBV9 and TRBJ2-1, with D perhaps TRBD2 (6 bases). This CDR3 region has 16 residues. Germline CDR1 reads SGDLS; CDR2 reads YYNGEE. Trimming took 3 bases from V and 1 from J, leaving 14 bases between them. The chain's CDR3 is CASSAVGGRSYNEQFF. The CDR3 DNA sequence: TGTGCCAGCAGCGCAGTGGGGGGTAGGTCCTACAATGAGCAGTTCTTC.

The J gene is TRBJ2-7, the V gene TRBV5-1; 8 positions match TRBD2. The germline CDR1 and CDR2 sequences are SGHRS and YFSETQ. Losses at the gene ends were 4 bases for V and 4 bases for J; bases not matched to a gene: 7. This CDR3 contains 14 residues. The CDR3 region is CASSHSGGDYEQYF. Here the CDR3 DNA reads TGCGCCAGCAGCCACTCGGGGGGGGATTACGAGCAGTACTTC.

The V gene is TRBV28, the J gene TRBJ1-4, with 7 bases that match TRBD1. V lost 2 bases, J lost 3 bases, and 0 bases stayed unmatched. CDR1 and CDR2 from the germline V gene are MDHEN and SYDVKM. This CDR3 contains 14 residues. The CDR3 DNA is TGTGCCAGCAGTTTAAGGGGGCCTAATGAAAAACTGTTTTTT. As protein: CASSLRGPNEKLFF.

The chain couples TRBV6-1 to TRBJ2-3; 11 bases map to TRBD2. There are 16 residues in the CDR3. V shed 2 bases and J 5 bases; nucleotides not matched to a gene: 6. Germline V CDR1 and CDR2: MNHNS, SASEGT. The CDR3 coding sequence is TGTGCCAGCAGTGAAATGGGACTAGCGGCCGTAGATACGCAGTATTTT. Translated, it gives CASSEMGLAAVDTQYF.

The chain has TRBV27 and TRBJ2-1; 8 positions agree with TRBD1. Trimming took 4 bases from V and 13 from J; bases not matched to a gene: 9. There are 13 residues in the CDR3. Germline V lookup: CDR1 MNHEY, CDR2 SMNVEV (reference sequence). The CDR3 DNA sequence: TGTGCCAGCAGTTATTCCGGACAGGGCACACAGTTCTTC. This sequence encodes CASSYSGQGTQFF.

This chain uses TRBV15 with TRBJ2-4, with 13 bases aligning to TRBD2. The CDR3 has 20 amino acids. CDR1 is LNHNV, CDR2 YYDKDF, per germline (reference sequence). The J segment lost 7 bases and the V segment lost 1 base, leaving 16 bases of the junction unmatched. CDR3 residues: CATSRVAVRTSGSLRNIQYF. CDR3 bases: TGTGCCACCAGCAGAGTTGCCGTCCGGACTAGCGGGAGTTTGAGGAACATTCAGTACTTC.

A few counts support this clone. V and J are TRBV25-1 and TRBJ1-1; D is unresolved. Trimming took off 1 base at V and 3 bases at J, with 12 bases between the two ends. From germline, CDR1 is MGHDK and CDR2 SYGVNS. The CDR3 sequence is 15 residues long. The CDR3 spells CASSESEDPYTEAFF. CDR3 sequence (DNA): TGTGCCAGCAGTGAATCGGAGGACCCATACACTGAAGCTTTCTTT. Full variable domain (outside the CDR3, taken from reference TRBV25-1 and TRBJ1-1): EADIYQTPRYLVIGTGKKITLECSQTMGHDKMYWYQQDPGMELHLIHYSYGVNSTEKGDLSSESTVSRIRTEHFPLTLESARPSHTSQYLCASSESEDPYTEAFFGQGTRLTVV.

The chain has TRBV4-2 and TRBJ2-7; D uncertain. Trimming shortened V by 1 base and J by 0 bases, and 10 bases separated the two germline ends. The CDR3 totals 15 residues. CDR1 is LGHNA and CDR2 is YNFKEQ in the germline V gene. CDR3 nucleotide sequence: TGTGCCAGCAGCCAAGGCGGCAAGAGCTCCTACGAGCAGTACTTC. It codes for CASSQGGKSSYEQYF.

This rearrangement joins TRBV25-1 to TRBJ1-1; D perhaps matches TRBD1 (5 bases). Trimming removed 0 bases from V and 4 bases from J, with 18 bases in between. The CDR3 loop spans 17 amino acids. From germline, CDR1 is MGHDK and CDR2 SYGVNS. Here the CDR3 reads CASSEYQGPGVGTEAFF. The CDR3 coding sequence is TGTGCCAGCAGTGAATATCAGGGTCCCGGTGTGGGCACTGAAGCTTTCTTT.

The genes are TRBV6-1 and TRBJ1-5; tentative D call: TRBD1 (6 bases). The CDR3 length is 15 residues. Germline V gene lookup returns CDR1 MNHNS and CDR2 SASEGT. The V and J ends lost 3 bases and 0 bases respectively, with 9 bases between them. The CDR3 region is CASSEGHASNQPQHF. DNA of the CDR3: TGTGCCAGCAGTGAGGGACACGCTAGCAATCAGCCCCAGCATTTT.

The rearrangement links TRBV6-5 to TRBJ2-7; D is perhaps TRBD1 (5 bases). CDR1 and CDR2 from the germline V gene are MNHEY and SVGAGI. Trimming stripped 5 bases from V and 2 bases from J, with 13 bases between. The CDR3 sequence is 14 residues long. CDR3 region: CASSLTGITYEQYF. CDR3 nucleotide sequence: TGTGCCAGCAGTCTTACAGGAATTACCTACGAGCAGTACTTC.

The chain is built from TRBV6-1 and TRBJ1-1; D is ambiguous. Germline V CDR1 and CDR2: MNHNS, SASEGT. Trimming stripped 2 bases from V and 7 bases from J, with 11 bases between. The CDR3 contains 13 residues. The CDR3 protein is CASSETAGIEAFF. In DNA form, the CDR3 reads TGTGCCAGCAGTGAAACGGCAGGCATTGAAGCTTTCTTT.

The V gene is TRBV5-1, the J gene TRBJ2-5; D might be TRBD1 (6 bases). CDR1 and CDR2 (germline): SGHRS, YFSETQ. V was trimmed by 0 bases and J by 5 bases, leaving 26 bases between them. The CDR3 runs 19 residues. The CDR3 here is CASSLGAGVGAYVRETQYF. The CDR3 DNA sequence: TGCGCCAGCAGCTTGGGGGCCGGGGTGGGGGCATACGTACGGGAGACCCAGTACTTC.

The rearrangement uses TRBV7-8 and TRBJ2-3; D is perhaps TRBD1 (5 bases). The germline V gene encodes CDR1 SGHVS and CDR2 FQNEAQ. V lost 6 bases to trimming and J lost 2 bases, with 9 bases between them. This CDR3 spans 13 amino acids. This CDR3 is CASSSGNTDTQYF. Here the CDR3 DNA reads TGTGCCAGCAGTTCAGGGAACACAGATACGCAGTATTTT.

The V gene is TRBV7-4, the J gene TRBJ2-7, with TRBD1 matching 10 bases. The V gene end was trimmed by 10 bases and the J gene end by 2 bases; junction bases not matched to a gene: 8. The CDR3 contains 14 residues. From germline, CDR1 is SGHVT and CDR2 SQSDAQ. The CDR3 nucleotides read TGTGCCACACAGCCGGGACAGGGGACCTACGAGCAGTACTTC. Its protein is CATQPGQGTYEQYF.

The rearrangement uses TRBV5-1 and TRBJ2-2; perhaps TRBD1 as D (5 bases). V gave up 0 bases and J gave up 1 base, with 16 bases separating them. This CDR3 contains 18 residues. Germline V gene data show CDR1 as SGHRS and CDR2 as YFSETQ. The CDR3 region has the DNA TGCGCCAGCAGCTTGGAAGACAGCGATGTCGAGAACACCGGGGAGCTGTTTTTT. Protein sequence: CASSLEDSDVENTGELFF. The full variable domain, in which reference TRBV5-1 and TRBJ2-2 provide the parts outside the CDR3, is KAGVTQTPRYLIKTRGQQVTLSCSPISGHRSVSWYQQTPGQGLQFLFEYFSETQRNKGNFPGRFSGRQFSNSRSEMNVSTLELGDSALYLCASSLEDSDVENTGELFFGEGSRLTVL.

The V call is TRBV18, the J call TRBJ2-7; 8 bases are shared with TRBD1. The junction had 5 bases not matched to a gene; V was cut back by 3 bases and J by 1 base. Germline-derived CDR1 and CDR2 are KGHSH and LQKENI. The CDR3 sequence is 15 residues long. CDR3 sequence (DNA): TGTGCCAGCTCACCTCTCCGGACAGGGTCCTACGAGCAGTACTTC. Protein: CASSPLRTGSYEQYF.

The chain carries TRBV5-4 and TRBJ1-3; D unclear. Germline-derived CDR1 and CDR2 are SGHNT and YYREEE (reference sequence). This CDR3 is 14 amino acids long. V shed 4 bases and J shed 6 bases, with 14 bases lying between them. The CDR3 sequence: CASSLSGLPNTIYF. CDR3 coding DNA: TGTGCCAGCAGCCTGAGTGGTCTCCCAAACACCATATATTTT.

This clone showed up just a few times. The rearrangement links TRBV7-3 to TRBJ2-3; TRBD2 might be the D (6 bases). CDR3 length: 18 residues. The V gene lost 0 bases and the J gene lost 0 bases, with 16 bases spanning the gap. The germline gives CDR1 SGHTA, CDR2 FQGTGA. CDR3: CASSLTPIEGGSTDTQYF. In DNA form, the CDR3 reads TGTGCCAGCAGCTTAACCCCTATTGAGGGAGGAAGCACAGATACGCAGTATTTT.

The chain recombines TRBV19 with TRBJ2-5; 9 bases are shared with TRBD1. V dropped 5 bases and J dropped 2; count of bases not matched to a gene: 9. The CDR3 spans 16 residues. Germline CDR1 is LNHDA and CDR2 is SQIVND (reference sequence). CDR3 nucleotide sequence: TGTGCCAGTAGTGTACCACAGGGGGCTGGACAAGAGACCCAGTACTTC. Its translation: CASSVPQGAGQETQYF. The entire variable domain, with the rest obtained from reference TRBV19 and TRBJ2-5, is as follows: DGGITQSPKYLFRKEGQNVTLSCEQNLNHDAMYWYRQDPGQGLRLIYYSQIVNDFQKGDIAEGYSVSREKKESFPLTVTSAQKNPTAFYLCASSVPQGAGQETQYFGPGTRLLVL.

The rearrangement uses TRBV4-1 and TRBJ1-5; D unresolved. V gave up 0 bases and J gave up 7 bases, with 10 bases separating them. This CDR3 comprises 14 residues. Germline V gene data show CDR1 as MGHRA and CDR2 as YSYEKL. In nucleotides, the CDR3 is TGCGCCAGCAGCCAAGATCAAGGGAGACAGCCCCAGCATTTT. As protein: CASSQDQGRQPQHF.

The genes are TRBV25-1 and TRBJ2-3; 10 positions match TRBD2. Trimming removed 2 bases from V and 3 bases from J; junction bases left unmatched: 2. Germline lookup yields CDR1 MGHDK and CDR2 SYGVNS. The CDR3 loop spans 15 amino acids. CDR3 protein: CASSETSGKTDTQYF. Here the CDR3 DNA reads TGTGCCAGCAGTGAAACTAGCGGGAAAACAGATACGCAGTATTTT. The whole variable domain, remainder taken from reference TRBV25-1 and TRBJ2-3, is EADIYQTPRYLVIGTGKKITLECSQTMGHDKMYWYQQDPGMELHLIHYSYGVNSTEKGDLSSESTVSRIRTEHFPLTLESARPSHTSQYLCASSETSGKTDTQYFGPGTRLTVL.

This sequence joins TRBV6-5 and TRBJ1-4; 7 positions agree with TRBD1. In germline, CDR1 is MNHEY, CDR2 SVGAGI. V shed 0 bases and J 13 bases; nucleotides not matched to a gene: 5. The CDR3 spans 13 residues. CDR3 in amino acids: CASSYSEGARLFF. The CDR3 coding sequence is TGTGCCAGCAGTTACTCGGAGGGGGCCCGACTGTTTTTT.

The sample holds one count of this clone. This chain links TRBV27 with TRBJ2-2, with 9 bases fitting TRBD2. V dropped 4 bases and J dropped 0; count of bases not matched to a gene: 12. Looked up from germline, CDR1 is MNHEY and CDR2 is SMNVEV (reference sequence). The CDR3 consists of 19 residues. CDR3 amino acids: CASSYQPRLAEPNTGELFF. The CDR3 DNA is TGTGCCAGCAGTTACCAACCCCGACTAGCGGAGCCGAACACCGGGGAGCTGTTTTTT.

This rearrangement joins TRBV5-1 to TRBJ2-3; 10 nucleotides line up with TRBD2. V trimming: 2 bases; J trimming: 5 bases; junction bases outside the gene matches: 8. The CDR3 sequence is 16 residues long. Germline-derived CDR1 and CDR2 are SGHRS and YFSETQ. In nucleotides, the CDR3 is TGCGCCAGCAGCTTTACAGCGGGAGGGCCAATAGATACGCAGTATTTT. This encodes CASSFTAGGPIDTQYF.

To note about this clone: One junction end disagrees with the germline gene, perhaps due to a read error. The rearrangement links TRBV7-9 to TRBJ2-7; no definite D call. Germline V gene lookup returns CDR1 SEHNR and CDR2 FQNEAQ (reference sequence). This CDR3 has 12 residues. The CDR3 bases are TGTTCCAGCAGCGTGTCCACCTACGAGCAGTACTTC. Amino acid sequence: CSSSVSTYEQYF.

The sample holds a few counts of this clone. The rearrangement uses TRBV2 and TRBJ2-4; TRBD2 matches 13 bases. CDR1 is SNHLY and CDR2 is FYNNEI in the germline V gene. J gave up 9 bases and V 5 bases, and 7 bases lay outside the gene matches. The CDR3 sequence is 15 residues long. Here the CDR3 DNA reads TGTGCCAGCAGTATAGGACTAGCGGGAGATAGCATTCAGTACTTC. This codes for CASSIGLAGDSIQYF.

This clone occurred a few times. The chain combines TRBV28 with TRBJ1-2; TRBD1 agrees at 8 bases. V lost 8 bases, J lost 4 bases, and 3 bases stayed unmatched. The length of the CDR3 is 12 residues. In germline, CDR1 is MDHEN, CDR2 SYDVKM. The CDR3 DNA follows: TGTGCCAGCGGACAGGGTGGCTATGGCTACACCTTC. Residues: CASGQGGYGYTF.